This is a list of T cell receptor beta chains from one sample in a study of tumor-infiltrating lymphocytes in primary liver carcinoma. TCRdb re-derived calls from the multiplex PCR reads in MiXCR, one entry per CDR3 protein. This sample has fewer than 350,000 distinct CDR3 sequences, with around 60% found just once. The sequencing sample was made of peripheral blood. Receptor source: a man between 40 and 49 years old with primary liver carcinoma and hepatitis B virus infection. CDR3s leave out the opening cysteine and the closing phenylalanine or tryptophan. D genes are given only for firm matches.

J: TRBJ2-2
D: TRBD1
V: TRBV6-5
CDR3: TSSSPGTGVLDRELF

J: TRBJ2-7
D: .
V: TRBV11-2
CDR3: VSIPHRADLSYEQY

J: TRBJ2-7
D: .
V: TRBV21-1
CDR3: ASSKVQEQY

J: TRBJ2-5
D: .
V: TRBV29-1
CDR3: SVGKGGEETQY

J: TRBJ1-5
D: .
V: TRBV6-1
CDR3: ASSRTADSIQPQH

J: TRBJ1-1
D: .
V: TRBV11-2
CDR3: ASSLGSANTRAF

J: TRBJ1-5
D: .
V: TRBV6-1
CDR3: ASCQGVSSNQPQH

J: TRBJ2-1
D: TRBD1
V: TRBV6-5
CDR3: ATSGQGNNEEF

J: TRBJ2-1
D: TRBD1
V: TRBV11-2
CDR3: ASSPGQGPVNDQF

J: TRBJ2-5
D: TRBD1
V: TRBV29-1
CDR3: SVQQGAVRETQY

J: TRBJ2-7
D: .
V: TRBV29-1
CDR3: SVRAPANPEQY

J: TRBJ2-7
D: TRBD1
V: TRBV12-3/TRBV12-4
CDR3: ASSSRTGRTYEQY

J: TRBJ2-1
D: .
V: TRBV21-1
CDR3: ASPMETGGTYSYNEQF

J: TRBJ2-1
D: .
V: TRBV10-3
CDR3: AISEGVYNEQF

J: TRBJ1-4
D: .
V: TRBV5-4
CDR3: TSSLGGQGNEKLF

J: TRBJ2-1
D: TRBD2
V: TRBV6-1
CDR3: ASSPRGRESNEQF

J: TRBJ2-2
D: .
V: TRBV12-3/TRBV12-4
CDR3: ASSFRRRLNTGEPF

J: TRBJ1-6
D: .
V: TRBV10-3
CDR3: AISEQNNSPLH

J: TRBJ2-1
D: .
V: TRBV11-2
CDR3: ASSQADSKQF

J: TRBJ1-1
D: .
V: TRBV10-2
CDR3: ASGTTRYTEAF

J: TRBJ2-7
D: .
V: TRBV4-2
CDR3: ASSQDRQGYEQY

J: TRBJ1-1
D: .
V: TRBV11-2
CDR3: ASTMTANIESF

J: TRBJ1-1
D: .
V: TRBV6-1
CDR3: ASISWKNTEAL

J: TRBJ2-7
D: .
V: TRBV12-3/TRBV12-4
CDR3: ASSSGNRVSLYMQY

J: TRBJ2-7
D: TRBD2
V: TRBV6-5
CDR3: ASSYSKPGLAGLRYEQY

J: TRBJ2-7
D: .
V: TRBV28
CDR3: ASTGGYEQY

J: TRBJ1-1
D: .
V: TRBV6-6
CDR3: ASSYAGGNTEAF

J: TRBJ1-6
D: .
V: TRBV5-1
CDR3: ASSLASGAGPFH

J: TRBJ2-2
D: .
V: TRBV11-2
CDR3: ATSSRAGELF

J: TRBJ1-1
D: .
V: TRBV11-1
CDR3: VSSSTGMKTEAF

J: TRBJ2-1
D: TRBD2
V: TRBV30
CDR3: AWSLGGIEF

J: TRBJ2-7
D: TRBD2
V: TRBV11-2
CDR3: ASSLGAGGMTYEQC

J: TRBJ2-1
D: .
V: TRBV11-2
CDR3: ASSLEGSLLNEQF

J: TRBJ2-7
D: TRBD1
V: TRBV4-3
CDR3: ASSHAGTGGYEQY

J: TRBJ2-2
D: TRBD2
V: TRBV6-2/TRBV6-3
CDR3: ASSLSGGDTGELF

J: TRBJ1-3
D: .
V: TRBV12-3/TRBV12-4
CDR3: AGSLAGGGVSGNTIY

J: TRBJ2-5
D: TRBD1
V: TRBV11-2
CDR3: ASSYDRVEETQY

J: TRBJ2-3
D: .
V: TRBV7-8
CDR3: AGSLWAADTQY

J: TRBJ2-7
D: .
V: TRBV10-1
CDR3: ASSGGSSEQY

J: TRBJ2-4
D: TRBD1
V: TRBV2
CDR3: ASGRQGK

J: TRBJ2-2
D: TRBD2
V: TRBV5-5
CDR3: PSSLVLAGGTTTGELL

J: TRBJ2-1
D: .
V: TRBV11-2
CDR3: ASSFLGNYNEQF

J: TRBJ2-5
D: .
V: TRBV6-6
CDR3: ASSYWGQKVQETQY

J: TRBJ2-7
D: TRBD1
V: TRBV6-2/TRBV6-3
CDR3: ASRDLTGTYEQY

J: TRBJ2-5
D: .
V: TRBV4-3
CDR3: ASSQEDGYRVQY

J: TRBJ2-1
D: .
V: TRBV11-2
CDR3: AISFEFDLGTPEF

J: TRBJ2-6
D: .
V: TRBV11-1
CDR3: ASSSAYSGANVLT

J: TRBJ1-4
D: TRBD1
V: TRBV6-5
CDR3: TSSGGTGGAEKLF